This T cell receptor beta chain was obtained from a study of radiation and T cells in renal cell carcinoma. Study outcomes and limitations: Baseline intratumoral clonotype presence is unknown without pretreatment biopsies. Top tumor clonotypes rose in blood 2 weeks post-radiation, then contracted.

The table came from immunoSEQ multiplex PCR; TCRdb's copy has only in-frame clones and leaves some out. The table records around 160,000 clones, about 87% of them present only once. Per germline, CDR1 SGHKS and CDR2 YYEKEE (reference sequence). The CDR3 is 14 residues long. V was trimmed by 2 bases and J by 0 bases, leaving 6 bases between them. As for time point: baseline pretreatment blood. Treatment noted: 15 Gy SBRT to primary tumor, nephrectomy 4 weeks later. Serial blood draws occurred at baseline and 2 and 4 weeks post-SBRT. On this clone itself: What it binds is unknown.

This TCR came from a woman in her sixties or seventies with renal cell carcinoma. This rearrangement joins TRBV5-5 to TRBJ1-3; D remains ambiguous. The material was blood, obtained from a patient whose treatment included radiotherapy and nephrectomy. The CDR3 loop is CASSFYASGNTIYF. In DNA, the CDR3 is TGTGCCAGCAGCTTTTACGCCTCTGGAAACACCATATATTTT. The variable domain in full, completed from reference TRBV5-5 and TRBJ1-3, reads DAGVTQSPTHLIKTRGQQVTLRCSPISGHKSVSWYQQVLGQGPQFIFQYYEKEERGRGNFPDRFSARQFPNYSSELNVNALLLGDSALYLCASSFYASGNTIYFGEGSWLTVV.